This TCR beta chain was recorded in a study of blood T cells in healthy people across ages. At the level of the study: Through template switching, about one barcoded beta molecule was captured per two T cells, as measured in model experiments.

With a J-beta primer mix and a sample-barcoded 5' primer, a second PCR ran about 7 to 11 cycles. TCRdb redid the calling of the 5' RACE reads with MiXCR, one entry per CDR3 protein. The data contain approximately 1.5 million distinct CDR3 sequences, about 42% of them singletons. This clonotype has more than one count but fewer than ten. Each individual donor underwent a draw of about 11 milliliters of peripheral blood. The sequence derives from a woman aged 18 to 35 in good health. Sequencing used blood.

The CDR3: CASRGEGSIEAFF. The CDR3 DNA is TGTGCCAGTCGGGGGGAGGGTTCCATTGAAGCTTTCTTT. V usage is TRBV7-2 and J usage is TRBJ1-1; a possible D gene is TRBD1 (5 bases). With 9 bases removed from V and 7 bases from J, the gap between germline ends came to 18 bases. Germline V CDR1 and CDR2: SGHTA, FQGNSA. The CDR3 is made up of 13 amino acids. The complete variable domain, with remaining parts taken from reference TRBV7-2 and TRBJ1-1, reads GAGVSQSPSNKVTEKGKDVELRCDPISGHTALYWYRQSLGQGLEFLIYFQGNSAPDKSGLPSDRFSAERTGGSVSTLTIQRTQQEDSAVYLCASRGEGSIEAFFGQGTRLTVV.